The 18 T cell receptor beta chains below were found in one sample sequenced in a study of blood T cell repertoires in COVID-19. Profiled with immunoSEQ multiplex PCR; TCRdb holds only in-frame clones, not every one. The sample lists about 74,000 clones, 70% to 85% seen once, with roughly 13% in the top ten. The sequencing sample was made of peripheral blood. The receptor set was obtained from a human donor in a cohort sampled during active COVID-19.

For the CDR3, the DNA is TGTGCCAGCAGCTCTAGCGGGGGGGCCACAGAGACCCAGTACTTC. Encoded protein: CASSSSGGATETQYF. This chain links TRBV7-9 with TRBJ2-5, with TRBD2 identical over 12 bases. The germline V gene has CDR1 SEHNR and CDR2 FQNEAQ (reference sequence). The CDR3 consists of 15 residues. The V segment lost 4 bases and the J segment 4 bases; nucleotides outside the gene matches: 4.

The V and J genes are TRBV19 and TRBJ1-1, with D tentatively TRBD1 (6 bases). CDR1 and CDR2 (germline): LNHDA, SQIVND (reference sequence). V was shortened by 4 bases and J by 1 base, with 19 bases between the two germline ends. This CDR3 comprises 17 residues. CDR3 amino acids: CASSKGIRARGNTEAFF. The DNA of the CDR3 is TGTGCCAGTAGTAAGGGAATCAGGGCCAGGGGGAACACTGAAGCTTTCTTT.

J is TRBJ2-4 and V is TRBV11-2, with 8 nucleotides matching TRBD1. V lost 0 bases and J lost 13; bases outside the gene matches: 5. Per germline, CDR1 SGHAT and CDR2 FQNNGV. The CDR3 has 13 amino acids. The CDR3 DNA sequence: TGTGCCAGCAGCTTAGATCGAACAGGGGGACAGTACTTC. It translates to CASSLDRTGGQYF.

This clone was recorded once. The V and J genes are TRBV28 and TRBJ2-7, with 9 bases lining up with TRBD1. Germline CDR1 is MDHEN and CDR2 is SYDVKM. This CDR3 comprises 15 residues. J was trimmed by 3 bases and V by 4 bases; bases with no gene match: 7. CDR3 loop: CASSSPTGGNYEQYF. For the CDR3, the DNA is TGTGCCAGCAGTTCTCCGACAGGGGGAAACTACGAGCAGTACTTC.

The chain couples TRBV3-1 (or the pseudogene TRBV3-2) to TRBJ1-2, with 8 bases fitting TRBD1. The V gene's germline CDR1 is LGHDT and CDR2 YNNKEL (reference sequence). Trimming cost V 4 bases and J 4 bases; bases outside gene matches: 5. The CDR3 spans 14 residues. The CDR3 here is CASSRRDRLYGYTF. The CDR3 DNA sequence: TGTGCCAGCAGCCGCCGGGACAGGCTCTATGGCTACACCTTC.

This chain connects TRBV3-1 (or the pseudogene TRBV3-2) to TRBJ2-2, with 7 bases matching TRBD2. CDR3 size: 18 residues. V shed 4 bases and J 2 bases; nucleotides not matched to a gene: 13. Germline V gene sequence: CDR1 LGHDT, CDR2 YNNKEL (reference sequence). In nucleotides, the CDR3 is TGTGCCAGCAGCCGAGGCCAACTAGCGAGGACTAACACCGGGGAGCTGTTTTTT. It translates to CASSRGQLARTNTGELFF.

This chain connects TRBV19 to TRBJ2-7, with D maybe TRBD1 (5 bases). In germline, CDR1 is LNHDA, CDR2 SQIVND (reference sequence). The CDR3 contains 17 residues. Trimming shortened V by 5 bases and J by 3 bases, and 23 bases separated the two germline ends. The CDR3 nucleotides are TGTGCCAGTAGTGAACAGGTTACCTCACTCAAGGGCTACGAGCAGTACTTC. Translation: CASSEQVTSLKGYEQYF.

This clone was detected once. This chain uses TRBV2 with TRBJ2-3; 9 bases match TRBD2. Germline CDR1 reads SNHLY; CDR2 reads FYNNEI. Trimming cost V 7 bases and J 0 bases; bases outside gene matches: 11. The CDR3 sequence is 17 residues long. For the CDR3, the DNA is TGTGCCAGCACAAAAGAGAGGCGGGGGGGAAGCACAGATACGCAGTATTTT. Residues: CASTKERRGGSTDTQYF.

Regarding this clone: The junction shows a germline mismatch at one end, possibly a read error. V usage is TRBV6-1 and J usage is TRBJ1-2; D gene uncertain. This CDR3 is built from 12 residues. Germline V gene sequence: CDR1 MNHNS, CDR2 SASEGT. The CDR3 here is CASREDSGGYTF. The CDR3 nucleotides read TGTGCCAGCAGAGAAGACTCCGGTGGCTACACCTTC.

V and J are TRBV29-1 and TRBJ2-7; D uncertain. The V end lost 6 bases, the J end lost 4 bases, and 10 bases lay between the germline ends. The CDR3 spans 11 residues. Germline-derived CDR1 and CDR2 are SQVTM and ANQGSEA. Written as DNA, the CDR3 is TGCAGCGTCAGAATGAATTACGAGCAGTACTTC. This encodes CSVRMNYEQYF.

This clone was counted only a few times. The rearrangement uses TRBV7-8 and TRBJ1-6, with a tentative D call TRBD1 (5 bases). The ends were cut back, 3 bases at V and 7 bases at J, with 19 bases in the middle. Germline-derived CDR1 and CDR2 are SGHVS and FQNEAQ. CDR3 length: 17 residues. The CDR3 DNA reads TGTGCCAGCAGCTTCAACCCCGTAAGGGGATTAAATTCACCCCTCCACTTT. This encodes CASSFNPVRGLNSPLHF.

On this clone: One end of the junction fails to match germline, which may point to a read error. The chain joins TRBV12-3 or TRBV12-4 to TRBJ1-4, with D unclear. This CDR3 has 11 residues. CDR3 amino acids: CASSQGVALSF. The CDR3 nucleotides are TGTGCCAGCAGCCAAGGAGTGGCCCTTTCGTTT.

The CDR3 protein is CASSIRYGQGNAYEQYF. Written as DNA, the CDR3 is TGTGCCAGTAGTATAAGGTACGGGCAGGGGAATGCCTACGAGCAGTACTTC. The chain carries TRBV19 and TRBJ2-7, with D perhaps TRBD1 (6 bases). The CDR3 is 17 residues long. Deletions cut 2 bases from V and 2 bases from J, with 19 bases between. Germline CDR1 and CDR2: LNHDA and SQIVND (reference sequence).

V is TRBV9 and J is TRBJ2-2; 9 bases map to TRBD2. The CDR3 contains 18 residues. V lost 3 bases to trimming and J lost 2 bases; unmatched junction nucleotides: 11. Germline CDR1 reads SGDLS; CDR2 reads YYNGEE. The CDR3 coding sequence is TGTGCCAGCAGCGGAACGGGGGAGCGGGGGGCTAACACCGGGGAGCTGTTTTTT. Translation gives CASSGTGERGANTGELFF.

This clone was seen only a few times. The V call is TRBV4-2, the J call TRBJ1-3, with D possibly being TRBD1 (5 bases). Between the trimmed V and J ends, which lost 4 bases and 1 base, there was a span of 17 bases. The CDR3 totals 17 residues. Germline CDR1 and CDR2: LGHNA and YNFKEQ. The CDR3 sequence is CASSRENSGESGNTIYF. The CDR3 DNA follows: TGTGCCAGCAGCCGAGAAAATTCGGGGGAATCTGGAAACACCATATATTTT.

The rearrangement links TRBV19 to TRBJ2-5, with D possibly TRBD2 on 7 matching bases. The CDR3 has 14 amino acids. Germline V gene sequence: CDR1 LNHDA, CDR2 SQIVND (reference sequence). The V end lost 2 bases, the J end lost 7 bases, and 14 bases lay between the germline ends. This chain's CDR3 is CASSILGGERTQYF. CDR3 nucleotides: TGTGCCAGTAGTATACTAGGGGGGGAGCGGACCCAGTACTTC.

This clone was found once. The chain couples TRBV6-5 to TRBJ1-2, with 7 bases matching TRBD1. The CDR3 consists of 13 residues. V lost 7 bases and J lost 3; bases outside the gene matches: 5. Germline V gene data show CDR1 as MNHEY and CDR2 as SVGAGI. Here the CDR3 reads CASKYGTDYGYTF. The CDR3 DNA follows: TGTGCCAGCAAGTACGGGACAGACTATGGCTACACCTTC.

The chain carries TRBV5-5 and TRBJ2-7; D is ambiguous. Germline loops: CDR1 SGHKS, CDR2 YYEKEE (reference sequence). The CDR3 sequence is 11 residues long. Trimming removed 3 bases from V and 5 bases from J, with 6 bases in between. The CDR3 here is CASSSLNEQYF. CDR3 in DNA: TGTGCCAGCAGCTCCCTTAACGAGCAGTACTTC.